The 13 T cell receptor beta chains below come from one sample, sequenced in a study of T cells after yellow fever vaccination. TCRdb re-derived calls from the 5' RACE reads in MiXCR, one entry per CDR3 protein. Counted here are 25,000 to 35,000 distinct CDR3 sequences, more than 5% occurring once; the ten biggest clones make up about 38%. Here the sequenced sample was CD8+ T cells sorted from PBMCs, taken 10 days after the yellow fever booster vaccination. The source of these receptors is a man aged 30-40 years who received the YFV17D yellow fever vaccine.

This clonotype was recorded many times. This chain links TRBV28 with TRBJ2-1; D assignment may be TRBD1 or TRBD2 (6 bases each). Germline lookup yields CDR1 MDHEN and CDR2 SYDVKM. This CDR3 region has 14 residues. Trimming stripped 9 bases from V and 3 bases from J, with 15 bases between. This CDR3 is CASRAGQNYNEQFF. CDR3 nucleotides: TGTGCCAGTCGTGCGGGACAAAACTACAATGAGCAGTTCTTC.

This clonotype was recorded at least ten times. The chain is built from TRBV4-3 and TRBJ2-1; D not resolved. CDR1 is LGHNA, CDR2 YSLEER, per germline. The V end was cut by 0 bases, the J end by 4 bases, with 7 bases between. This CDR3 contains 14 residues. This CDR3 is CASSQDYGYNEQFF. CDR3 DNA sequence: TGCGCCAGCAGCCAAGATTACGGATACAATGAGCAGTTCTTC.

This clonotype has at least ten counts. The rearrangement uses TRBV7-8 and TRBJ2-7; no clear D. V was shortened by 2 bases and J by 3 bases, with 8 bases between the two germline ends. Germline CDR1 is SGHVS and CDR2 is FQNEAQ. The length of the CDR3 is 13 residues. The CDR3 region is CASSLRHHYEQYF. The DNA for the CDR3 is TGTGCCAGCAGCTTACGACACCACTACGAGCAGTACTTC.

This clonotype was observed a few times. V is TRBV7-6 and J is TRBJ1-5, with TRBD1 identical over 10 bases. This CDR3 contains 17 residues. The junction had 6 bases not matched to a gene; V was cut back by 1 base and J by 3 bases. The V gene's germline CDR1 is SGHVS and CDR2 FNYEAQ. The CDR3: CASSLEEGQGFNQPQHF. The CDR3 coding sequence is TGTGCCAGCAGCTTAGAGGAGGGACAGGGGTTCAATCAGCCCCAGCATTTT.

This clonotype was seen ten or more times. This chain joins TRBV19 and TRBJ2-1, with 9 nucleotides matching TRBD1. The V and J ends lost 10 bases and 6 bases, in that order; junction bases with no gene match: 10. Germline V gives CDR1 LNHDA, CDR2 SQIVND (reference sequence). This CDR3 has 14 amino acids. The CDR3 DNA follows: TGTGCCACCGAAAGCGGGACAGGGCTCAATGAGCAGTTCTTC. Amino acids: CATESGTGLNEQFF.

The chain couples TRBV6-6 to TRBJ1-3; D gene uncertain. The germline gives CDR1 MNHNY, CDR2 SVGAGI (reference sequence). V lost 2 bases, J lost 0 bases, and 20 bases lay in between. The CDR3 sequence is 19 residues long. In DNA, the CDR3 is TGTGCCAGCAGTTACCTTCTACCAGTCATGACGGGCTCTGGAAACACCATATATTTT. Translated: CASSYLLPVMTGSGNTIYF.

This clonotype was detected ten times or more. This chain uses TRBV6-2 or TRBV6-3 with TRBJ2-2; 9 bases align to TRBD2. Per the germline V gene, CDR1 is MNHEY and CDR2 is SVGEGT. The CDR3 sequence is 15 residues long. The junction had 8 bases not matched to a gene; V was cut back by 6 bases and J by 6 bases. The CDR3 DNA reads as TGTGCCAGCAGCGAAATAGCGGGAGTGGCCGGGGAGCTGTTTTTT. Amino acids: CASSEIAGVAGELFF.

In its sample, this clonotype was seen many times. The chain is built from TRBV11-2 and TRBJ2-7; TRBD2 agrees at 11 bases. The ends lost 5 bases at V and 5 bases at J; junction bases unmatched: 20. This CDR3 has 19 residues. CDR1 is SGHAT and CDR2 is FQNNGV in the germline V gene. CDR3 in DNA: TGTGCCAGCAGCCCCAACCCCCTACTAGCGGGAGAAAGGTCAAACGAGCAGTACTTC. Translated, it gives CASSPNPLLAGERSNEQYF.

This clonotype showed up many times. The V and J genes are TRBV20-1 and TRBJ2-1; unclear D gene. Germline CDR1 reads DFQATT; CDR2 reads SNEGSKA (reference sequence). This CDR3 contains 15 residues. The V end was cut by 6 bases, the J end by 0 bases, with 15 bases between. The CDR3 DNA is TGCAGTGCGACGGCCATTACGGGCTCCTACAATGAGCAGTTCTTC. The encoded protein is CSATAITGSYNEQFF.

The sample holds many counts of this clonotype. The J gene is TRBJ2-1, the V gene TRBV7-9; tentatively, D is TRBD2 (6 bases). V was clipped by 4 bases and J by 4 bases, with 11 bases between them. Germline values: CDR1 SEHNR, CDR2 FQNEAQ (reference sequence). CDR3 length equals 14 residues. For the CDR3, the DNA is TGTGCCAGCAGCTCATTAGCGGTTTACAATGAGCAGTTCTTC. Translation gives CASSSLAVYNEQFF.

Ten or more counts support this clonotype. The chain combines TRBV5-1 with TRBJ2-1; D unresolved. The CDR3 extends over 12 amino acids. V shed 1 base and J shed 8 bases, with 7 bases lying between them. The germline gives CDR1 SGHRS, CDR2 YFSETQ. The chain's CDR3 is CASSLRTDEQFF. In DNA, the CDR3 is TGCGCCAGCAGCTTGAGGACCGATGAGCAGTTCTTC.

This clonotype was found many times. The rearrangement joins TRBV12-3 or TRBV12-4 to TRBJ2-5; perhaps TRBD2 as D (6 bases). V was cut by 5 bases and J by 5 bases, with 6 bases left in between. There are 11 residues in the CDR3. Here the CDR3 DNA reads TGTGCCAGCAGTAGCGGGGAGACCCAGTACTTC. The encoded protein is CASSSGETQYF.

This clonotype appeared many times. The rearrangement uses TRBV19 and TRBJ2-7; D ambiguous. The V and J ends lost 3 bases and 5 bases respectively, with 8 bases between them. This CDR3 comprises 12 residues. Germline assignment: CDR1 LNHDA and CDR2 SQIVND (reference sequence). CDR3 loop: CASSMEGDEQYF. Written as DNA, the CDR3 is TGTGCCAGTAGTATGGAAGGTGACGAGCAGTACTTC.